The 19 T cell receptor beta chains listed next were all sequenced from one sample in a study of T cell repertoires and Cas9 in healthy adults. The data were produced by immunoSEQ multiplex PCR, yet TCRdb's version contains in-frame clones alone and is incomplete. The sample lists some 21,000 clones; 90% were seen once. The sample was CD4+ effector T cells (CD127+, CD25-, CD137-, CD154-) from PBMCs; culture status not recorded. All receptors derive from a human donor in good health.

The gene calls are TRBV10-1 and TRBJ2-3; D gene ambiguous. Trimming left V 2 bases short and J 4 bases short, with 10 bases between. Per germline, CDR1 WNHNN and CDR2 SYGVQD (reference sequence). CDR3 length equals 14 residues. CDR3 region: CASSETRPPDTQYF. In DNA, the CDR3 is TGCGCCAGCAGTGAGACGCGGCCCCCAGATACGCAGTATTTT.

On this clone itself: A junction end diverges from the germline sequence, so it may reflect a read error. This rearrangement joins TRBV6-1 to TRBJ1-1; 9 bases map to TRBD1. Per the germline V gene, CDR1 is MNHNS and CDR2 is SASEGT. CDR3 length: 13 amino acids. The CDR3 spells CASREDRDREDIF. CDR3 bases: TGTGCCAGCAGAGAAGACCGGGACAGGGAGGACATCTTT.

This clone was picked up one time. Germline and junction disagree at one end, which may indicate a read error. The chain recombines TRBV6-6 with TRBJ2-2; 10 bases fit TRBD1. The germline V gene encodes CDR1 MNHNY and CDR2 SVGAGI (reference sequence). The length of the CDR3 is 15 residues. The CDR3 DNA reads TGTGCCAGCAGCCCCGGGACAGGGGACTCCGGGGAGCTGGTTTTT. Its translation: CASSPGTGDSGELVF.

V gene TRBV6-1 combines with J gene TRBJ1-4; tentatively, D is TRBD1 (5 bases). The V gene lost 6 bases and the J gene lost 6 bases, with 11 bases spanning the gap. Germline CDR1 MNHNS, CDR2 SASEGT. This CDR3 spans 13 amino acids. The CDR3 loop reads CASRRGGDEKLFF. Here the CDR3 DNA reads TGTGCCAGCAGGAGGGGAGGCGATGAAAAACTGTTTTTT.

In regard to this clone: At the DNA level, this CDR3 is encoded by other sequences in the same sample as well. CDR3: CASSSRASRGPSEQFF. The CDR3 DNA reads TGTGCCAGCAGCTCGAGGGCGAGCCGGGGTCCCAGTGAGCAGTTCTTC. V gene TRBV7-8 combines with J gene TRBJ2-1, with D maybe TRBD2 (5 bases). The V gene lost 4 bases and the J gene lost 9 bases, with 22 bases spanning the gap. This CDR3 has 16 amino acids. Germline assignment: CDR1 SGHVS and CDR2 FQNEAQ.

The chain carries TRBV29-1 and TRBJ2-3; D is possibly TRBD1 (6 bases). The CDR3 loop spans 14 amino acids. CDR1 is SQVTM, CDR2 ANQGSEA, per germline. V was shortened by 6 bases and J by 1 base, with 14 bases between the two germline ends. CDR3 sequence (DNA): TGCAGCGTCCGCAGGGGAATAGGCACAGATACGCAGTATTTT. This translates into CSVRRGIGTDTQYF.

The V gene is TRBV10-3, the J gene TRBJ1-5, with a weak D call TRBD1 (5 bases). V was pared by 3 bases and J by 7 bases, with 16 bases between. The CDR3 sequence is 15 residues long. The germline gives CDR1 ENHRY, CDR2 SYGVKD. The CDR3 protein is CAISDGGTFGQPQHF. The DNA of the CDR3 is TGTGCCATCAGTGATGGGGGAACATTTGGACAGCCCCAGCATTTT.

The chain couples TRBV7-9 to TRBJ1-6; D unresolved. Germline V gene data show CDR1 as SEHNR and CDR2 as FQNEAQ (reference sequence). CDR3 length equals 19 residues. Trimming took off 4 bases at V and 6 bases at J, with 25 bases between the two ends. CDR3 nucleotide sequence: TGTGCCAGCAGCTCCCCTTTTACGGAGAGACCAGAGAGTAATTCACCCCTCCACTTT. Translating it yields CASSSPFTERPESNSPLHF.

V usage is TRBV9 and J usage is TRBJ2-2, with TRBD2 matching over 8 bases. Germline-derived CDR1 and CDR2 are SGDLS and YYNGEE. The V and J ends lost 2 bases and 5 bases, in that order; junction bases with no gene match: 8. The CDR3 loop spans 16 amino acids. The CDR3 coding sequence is TGTGCCAGCAGCGTTTCTGCGGGGGGCCTAACCGGGGAGCTGTTTTTT. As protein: CASSVSAGGLTGELFF.

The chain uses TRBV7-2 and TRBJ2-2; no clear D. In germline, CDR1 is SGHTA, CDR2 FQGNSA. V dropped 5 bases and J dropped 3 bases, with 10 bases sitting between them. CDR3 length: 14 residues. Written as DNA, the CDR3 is TGTGCCAGCAGCCCGATACGGGACACCGGGGAGCTGTTTTTT. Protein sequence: CASSPIRDTGELFF.

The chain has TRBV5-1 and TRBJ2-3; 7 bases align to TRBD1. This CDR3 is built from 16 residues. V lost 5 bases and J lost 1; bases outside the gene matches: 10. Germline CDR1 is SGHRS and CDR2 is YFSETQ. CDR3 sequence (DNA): TGCGCCAGCAGTTCCCCCGACAGGGAAGGCACAGATACGCAGTATTTT. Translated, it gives CASSSPDREGTDTQYF.

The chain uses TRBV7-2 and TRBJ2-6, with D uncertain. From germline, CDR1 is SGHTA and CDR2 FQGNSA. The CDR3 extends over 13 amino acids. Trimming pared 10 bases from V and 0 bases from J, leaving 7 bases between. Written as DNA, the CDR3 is TGTGCCACCGATAACTCTGGGGCCAACGTCCTGACTTTC. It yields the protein CATDNSGANVLTF.

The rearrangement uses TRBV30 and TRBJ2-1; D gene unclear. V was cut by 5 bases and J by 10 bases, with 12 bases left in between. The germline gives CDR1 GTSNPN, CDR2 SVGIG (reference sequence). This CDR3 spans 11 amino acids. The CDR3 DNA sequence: TGTGCCTGGGGATCCCTAGAAGAGCAGTTCTTC. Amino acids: CAWGSLEEQFF.

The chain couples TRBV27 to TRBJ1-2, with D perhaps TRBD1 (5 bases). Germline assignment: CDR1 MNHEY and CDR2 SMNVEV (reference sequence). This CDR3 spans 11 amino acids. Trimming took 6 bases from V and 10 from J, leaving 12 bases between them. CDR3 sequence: CASSQAGTYTF. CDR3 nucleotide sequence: TGTGCCAGCAGCCAAGCTGGGACCTACACCTTC.

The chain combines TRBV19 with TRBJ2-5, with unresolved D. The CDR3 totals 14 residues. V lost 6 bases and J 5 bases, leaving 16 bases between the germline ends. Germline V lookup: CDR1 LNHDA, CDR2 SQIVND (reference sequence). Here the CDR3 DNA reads TGTGCCAGTAGCCCCCGAAGTCTACAGGAGACCCAGTACTTC. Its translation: CASSPRSLQETQYF.

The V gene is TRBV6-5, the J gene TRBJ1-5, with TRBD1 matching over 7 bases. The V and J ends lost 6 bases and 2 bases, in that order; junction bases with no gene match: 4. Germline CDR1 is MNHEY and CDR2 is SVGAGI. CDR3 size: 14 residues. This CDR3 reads CASRTGYGNQPQHF. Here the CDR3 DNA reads TGTGCCAGCAGGACAGGGTATGGCAATCAGCCCCAGCATTTT.

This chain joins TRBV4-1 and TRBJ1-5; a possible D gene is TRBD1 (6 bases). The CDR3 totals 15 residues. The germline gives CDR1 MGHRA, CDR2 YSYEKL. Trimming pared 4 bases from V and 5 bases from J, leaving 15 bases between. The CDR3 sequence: CASSPKGGSDQPQHF. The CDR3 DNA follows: TGCGCCAGCAGCCCAAAGGGGGGTTCTGATCAGCCCCAGCATTTT.

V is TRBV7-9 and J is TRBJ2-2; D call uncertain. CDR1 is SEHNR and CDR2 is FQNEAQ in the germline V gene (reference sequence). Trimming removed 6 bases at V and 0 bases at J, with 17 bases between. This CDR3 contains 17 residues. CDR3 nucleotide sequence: TGTGCCAGCAGGCCACCGCTGCGTCAGACGAACACCGGGGAGCTGTTTTTT. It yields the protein CASRPPLRQTNTGELFF.

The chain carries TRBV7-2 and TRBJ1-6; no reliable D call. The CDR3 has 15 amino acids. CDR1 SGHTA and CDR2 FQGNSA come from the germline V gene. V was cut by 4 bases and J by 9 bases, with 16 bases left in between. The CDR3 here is CASSSGWREGSPLHF. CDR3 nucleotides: TGTGCCAGCAGCTCCGGTTGGAGGGAGGGTTCACCCCTCCACTTT.